The present T cell receptor (beta chain) was sequenced within a study of T cell repertoires in cytomegalovirus infection. The wider study: Evidence of both CMV infection and a matching HLA type came from public TCR beta signatures. General study findings and limits: Within the response measured ex vivo, HLA-C-restricted CMV-specific TCR beta clonotypes were dominant. Carriage of CMV together with the relevant HLA was identifiable through cumulative public TCR beta family frequency.

Germline values: CDR1 MNHEY, CDR2 SVGEGT. This CDR3 spans 17 amino acids. Trimming cost V 2 bases and J 5 bases, with 20 bases left between them. A single record per CDR3 protein comes from TCRdb applying MiXCR to the reads. The repertoire holds about 320,000 distinct CDR3 sequences, with over 7.5% as singletons. This clonotype turned up a few times. Its antigen is unknown. The sequencing input was PBMCs. This TCR derives from a human donor in good health (CMV status not recorded). Some clones in this sample may be carry-over from other donors' samples. This chain links TRBV6-2 or TRBV6-3 with TRBJ2-3; possible D gene TRBD2, 5 bases. CDR3 in DNA: TGTGCCAGCAGTTACGGTGTGTCGGGCGGGCCCGGAGATACGCAGTATTTT. Translation gives CASSYGVSGGPGDTQYF.